The 30 T cell receptor beta chains below come from one sample, sequenced in a study of shared clonotypes between healthy human individuals. Sequencing used immunoSEQ multiplex PCR; TCRdb keeps in-frame clones, though not all of them. Of approximately 500,000 clones listed, about 95% are singletons. The sample was naive CD4+ T cells sorted from blood. The subset denotes: CD45RA+ positively selected. The source of these receptors is a woman in her 30s in good health.

Only one count was recorded for this clone. V gene TRBV27 combines with J gene TRBJ2-7; 7 bases align to TRBD2. Germline lookup yields CDR1 MNHEY and CDR2 SMNVEV (reference sequence). The CDR3 is 15 residues long. The J segment lost 0 bases and the V segment lost 6 bases, leaving 8 bases of the junction unmatched. In nucleotides, the CDR3 is TGTGCCAGCAGCCTTGGGGGGGTAGCCTCCTACGAGCAGTACTTC. This encodes CASSLGGVASYEQYF.

CDR3 in amino acids: CASSKQGYSNQPQHF. The CDR3 coding sequence is TGTGCCAGTAGTAAGCAGGGTTATAGCAATCAGCCCCAGCATTTT. This chain connects TRBV19 to TRBJ1-5, with D possibly being TRBD1 (5 bases). Germline loops: CDR1 LNHDA, CDR2 SQIVND (reference sequence). V dropped 4 bases and J dropped 0 bases, with 10 bases sitting between them. The CDR3 spans 15 residues.

The rearrangement joins TRBV9 to TRBJ2-5; 10 nucleotides match TRBD1. CDR3 length: 15 residues. The V segment lost 4 bases and the J segment 5 bases; nucleotides outside the gene matches: 8. Germline CDR1 and CDR2: SGDLS and YYNGEE. This CDR3 is CASSYDRGRGETQYF. Here the CDR3 DNA reads TGTGCCAGCAGCTACGACAGGGGGCGTGGGGAGACCCAGTACTTC.

The V and J genes are TRBV29-1 and TRBJ1-4; 7 bases are a match to TRBD1. After removal of 6 bases from V and 4 bases from J, the junction contained 8 bases not matched to a gene. Germline loops: CDR1 SQVTM, CDR2 ANQGSEA. The CDR3 loop spans 14 amino acids. Here the CDR3 DNA reads TGCAGCGTGACTCAACAGGGGAGTAATGAAAAACTGTTTTTT. Translated, it gives CSVTQQGSNEKLFF. The full variable domain, with the rest looked up from reference TRBV29-1 and TRBJ1-4, is SAVISQKPSRDICQRGTSLTIQCQVDSQVTMMFWYRQQPGQSLTLIATANQGSEATYESGFVIDKFPISRPNLTFSTLTVSNMSPEDSSIYLCSVTQQGSNEKLFFGSGTQLSVL.

The rearrangement joins TRBV7-9 to TRBJ1-2; 7 bases align to TRBD1. This CDR3 comprises 13 residues. In germline, CDR1 is SEHNR, CDR2 FQNEAQ (reference sequence). V gave up 5 bases and J gave up 5 bases; unmatched junction bases: 5. In DNA, the CDR3 is TGTGCCAGCAGCCTTTTGACAGGGTATGGCTACACCTTC. It encodes CASSLLTGYGYTF.

The J gene is TRBJ2-1, the V gene TRBV5-1, with TRBD2 matching 9 bases. Germline CDR1 reads SGHRS; CDR2 reads YFSETQ. Trimming removed 5 bases from V and 3 bases from J; junction bases left unmatched: 12. This CDR3 is 17 amino acids long. The CDR3 coding sequence is TGCGCCAGCAGGTGGAGCACGATAGCGGGGGTCTACAATGAGCAGTTCTTC. Amino acid sequence: CASRWSTIAGVYNEQFF. The full variable domain, rest sourced from reference TRBV5-1 and TRBJ2-1, is KAGVTQTPRYLIKTRGQQVTLSCSPISGHRSVSWYQQTPGQGLQFLFEYFSETQRNKGNFPGRFSGRQFSNSRSEMNVSTLELGDSALYLCASRWSTIAGVYNEQFFGPGTRLTVL.

The CDR3 DNA reads TGTGCCAGCAGCCAAGGGGGGATTCGGAGGCAGTACTTC. This sequence encodes CASSQGGIRRQYF. The rearrangement uses TRBV14 and TRBJ2-7; D may correspond to TRBD1 or TRBD2 (5 bases each). The CDR3 is made up of 13 amino acids. Per germline, CDR1 SGHDN and CDR2 FVKESK. V was pared by 1 base and J by 9 bases, with 13 bases between. The full variable domain, in which reference TRBV14 and TRBJ2-7 provide the parts outside the CDR3, is EAGVTQFPSHSVIEKGQTVTLRCDPISGHDNLYWYRRVMGKEIKFLLHFVKESKQDESGMPNNRFLAERTGGTYSTLKVQPAELEDSGVYFCASSQGGIRRQYFGPGTRLTVT.

Turning to this clone: Other DNA sequences in this sample translate to the same CDR3. The rearrangement links TRBV7-8 to TRBJ2-6, with D uncertain. Germline assignment: CDR1 SGHVS and CDR2 FQNEAQ. V was shortened by 5 bases and J by 1 base, with 9 bases between the two germline ends. The CDR3 contains 15 residues. The CDR3 DNA reads as TGTGCCAGCAGCCCGCGTGGGTCTGGGGCCAACGTCCTGACTTTC. The encoded protein is CASSPRGSGANVLTF.

The chain couples TRBV11-3 to TRBJ2-5; D assignment may be TRBD1 or TRBD2 (6 bases each). Matching the DNA end better, TRBJ2-7 makes the J call doubtful. The CDR3 extends over 13 amino acids. Germline-derived CDR1 and CDR2 are SGHNT and YENEEA. The CDR3 sequence is CASSSRGDNEQYF. CDR3 coding DNA: TGTGCCAGCAGCTCAAGGGGGGACAACGAGCAGTACTTC.

The V gene is TRBV18, the J gene TRBJ2-7, with TRBD2 matching over 13 bases. Germline CDR1 and CDR2: KGHSH and LQKENI. V lost 4 bases to trimming and J lost 0 bases; unmatched junction nucleotides: 3. CDR3 length: 16 residues. CDR3 sequence (DNA): TGTGCCAGCTCACTAGGGACTAGCGGGAACTCCTACGAGCAGTACTTC. Residues: CASSLGTSGNSYEQYF.

The rearrangement links TRBV15 to TRBJ2-1; the match to TRBD2 covers 12 bases. Germline V gene sequence: CDR1 LNHNV, CDR2 YYDKDF (reference sequence). The CDR3 consists of 14 residues. The ends lost 9 bases at V and 7 bases at J; junction bases unmatched: 7. CDR3 protein: CATSPSGRGNEQFF. The DNA of the CDR3 is TGTGCCACTAGCCCTAGCGGGAGGGGAAATGAGCAGTTCTTC.

This chain joins TRBV4-2 and TRBJ1-2, with D unclear. CDR1 and CDR2 (germline): LGHNA, YNFKEQ. The CDR3 consists of 14 residues. Between the trimmed V and J ends, which lost 5 bases and 8 bases, there was a span of 18 bases. CDR3: CASSLVGPLEGYTF. In DNA, the CDR3 is TGTGCCAGCAGCTTAGTCGGCCCGCTCGAAGGCTACACCTTC.

The V and J genes are TRBV28 and TRBJ1-2; 9 bases fit TRBD1. V dropped 1 base and J dropped 6; count of bases not matched to a gene: 3. In germline, CDR1 is MDHEN, CDR2 SYDVKM. This CDR3 comprises 14 residues. CDR3 amino acids: CASSLSGDRDGYTF. The CDR3 region has the DNA TGTGCCAGCAGTTTATCCGGGGACAGGGATGGCTACACCTTC.

The chain joins TRBV7-9 to TRBJ2-7, with 8 positions matching TRBD2. Germline CDR1 is SEHNR and CDR2 is FQNEAQ (reference sequence). The CDR3 runs 15 residues. With V trimmed by 4 bases and J by 5 bases, 10 bases remained unmatched. DNA for the CDR3: TGTGCCAGCAGCTACAGAAGCGGGAGTGTCAACGAGCAGTACTTC. Encoded protein: CASSYRSGSVNEQYF.

The chain combines TRBV14 with TRBJ1-2; TRBD1 is a possible D gene (6 bases). Germline V gene lookup returns CDR1 SGHDN and CDR2 FVKESK. This CDR3 comprises 13 residues. The V and J ends lost 4 bases and 3 bases respectively, with 9 bases between them. The CDR3 protein is CASSRQADYGYTF. The CDR3, as DNA: TGTGCCAGCAGCCGACAGGCCGACTATGGCTACACCTTC.

This clone has just one count. In DNA, the CDR3 is TGTGCCAGTAGTGTTCCGGGACAGGGAACATCCTACGAGCAGTACTTC. This sequence encodes CASSVPGQGTSYEQYF. The rearrangement uses TRBV19 and TRBJ2-7, with TRBD1 matching 9 bases. Germline V lookup: CDR1 LNHDA, CDR2 SQIVND (reference sequence). Germline trimming cut 5 bases from V and 1 base from J; bases unmatched to any gene: 9. The length of the CDR3 is 16 residues.

This chain uses TRBV28 with TRBJ1-5; no reliable D call. V gave up 5 bases and J gave up 3 bases, with 8 bases separating them. The CDR3 has 13 residues. The germline V gene encodes CDR1 MDHEN and CDR2 SYDVKM. The chain's CDR3 is CASSPTINQPQHF. CDR3 nucleotide sequence: TGTGCCAGCAGTCCCACCATCAATCAGCCCCAGCATTTT.

CDR3 amino acids: CASRDTGGFGYTF. The CDR3, as DNA: TGTGCCAGCAGGGACACAGGGGGCTTTGGCTACACCTTC. The chain joins TRBV6-1 to TRBJ1-2; 9 bases map to TRBD1. V dropped 6 bases and J dropped 7; count of bases not matched to a gene: 6. CDR1 MNHNS and CDR2 SASEGT come from the germline V gene. This CDR3 spans 13 amino acids.

The gene calls are TRBV7-9 and TRBJ2-3; 9 positions agree with TRBD1. This CDR3 has 13 residues. The V segment lost 7 bases and the J segment 5 bases; nucleotides outside the gene matches: 4. Germline loops: CDR1 SEHNR, CDR2 FQNEAQ (reference sequence). CDR3 residues: CASKWTGEDTQYF. In nucleotides, the CDR3 is TGTGCCAGCAAATGGACAGGGGAAGATACGCAGTATTTT. Variable domain in full (rest from reference TRBV7-9 and TRBJ2-3): DTGVSQNPRHKITKRGQNVTFRCDPISEHNRLYWYRQTLGQGPEFLTYFQNEAQLEKSRLLSDRFSAERPKGSFSTLEIQRTEQGDSAMYLCASKWTGEDTQYFGPGTRLTVL.

The chain is built from TRBV28 and TRBJ1-3; the match to TRBD1 covers 7 bases. This CDR3 is built from 15 residues. In germline, CDR1 is MDHEN, CDR2 SYDVKM. V lost 3 bases, J lost 2 bases, and 4 bases stayed unmatched. CDR3 in amino acids: CASSFQGGAGNTIYF. CDR3 in DNA: TGTGCCAGCAGTTTTCAAGGGGGCGCTGGAAACACCATATATTTT.

This chain joins TRBV25-1 and TRBJ2-2, with D unclear. With 3 bases removed from V and 1 base from J, the gap between germline ends came to 12 bases. The CDR3 has 16 amino acids. CDR1 is MGHDK and CDR2 is SYGVNS in the germline V gene. The CDR3 loop is CASSEPSHRNTGELFF. DNA of the CDR3: TGTGCCAGCAGTGAGCCTTCGCACAGGAACACCGGGGAGCTGTTTTTT.

The CDR3 sequence is CASSQGGTVMNTEAFF. CDR3 bases: TGCGCCAGCAGCCAAGGAGGAACGGTTATGAACACTGAAGCTTTCTTT. The genes are TRBV4-1 and TRBJ1-1; D is uncertain. Trimming stripped 1 base from V and 0 bases from J, with 12 bases between. The V gene's germline CDR1 is MGHRA and CDR2 YSYEKL. This CDR3 has 16 amino acids.

This chain links TRBV5-4 with TRBJ1-2; no definite D call. Germline-derived CDR1 and CDR2 are SGHNT and YYREEE (reference sequence). Trimming removed 2 bases at V and 8 bases at J, with 16 bases between. CDR3 length: 14 amino acids. The CDR3 region has the DNA TGTGCCAGCAGCTTCTCAGTAGGGTTAGGAGGCTACACCTTC. Amino acids: CASSFSVGLGGYTF. Full variable domain (remainder filled in from reference TRBV5-4 and TRBJ1-2): ETGVTQSPTHLIKTRGQQVTLRCSSQSGHNTVSWYQQALGQGPQFIFQYYREEENGRGNFPPRFSGLQFPNYSSELNVNALELDDSALYLCASSFSVGLGGYTFGSGTRLTVV.

This rearrangement joins TRBV28 to TRBJ2-5; 8 bases line up with TRBD2. V was pared by 8 bases and J by 0 bases, with 11 bases of the junction left unmatched. The CDR3 extends over 16 amino acids. Per germline, CDR1 MDHEN and CDR2 SYDVKM. CDR3 sequence: CASYKGLASNQETQYF. CDR3 nucleotides: TGTGCCAGCTACAAAGGACTAGCATCAAACCAAGAGACCCAGTACTTC.

The gene calls are TRBV19 and TRBJ2-2; 8 bases agree with TRBD2. The junction had 9 bases not matched to a gene; V was cut back by 6 bases and J by 3 bases. The length of the CDR3 is 16 residues. Germline lookup yields CDR1 LNHDA and CDR2 SQIVND (reference sequence). CDR3 bases: TGTGCCAGTAGCTCCCGGGGGGGGAGGGACACCGGGGAGCTGTTTTTT. It is translated as CASSSRGGRDTGELFF.

The chain combines TRBV11-1 with TRBJ2-2; 9 bases agree with TRBD2. V lost 5 bases to trimming and J lost 5 bases; unmatched junction nucleotides: 9. Per the germline V gene, CDR1 is SGHAT and CDR2 is FQDESV (reference sequence). The CDR3 spans 16 residues. Here the CDR3 reads CASSPRSSGGTGELFF. The CDR3 DNA follows: TGTGCCAGCAGCCCGCGGAGTAGCGGGGGAACCGGGGAGCTGTTTTTT.

This chain links TRBV29-1 with TRBJ2-1; 8 bases line up with TRBD2. There are 16 residues in the CDR3. Looked up from germline, CDR1 is SQVTM and CDR2 is ANQGSEA. With V trimmed by 0 bases and J by 6 bases, 10 bases remained unmatched. The CDR3 loop reads CSVEDLPAGVSNEQFF. In DNA form, the CDR3 reads TGCAGCGTTGAAGATCTCCCAGCGGGAGTAAGCAATGAGCAGTTCTTC.

The chain combines TRBV28 with TRBJ1-5; TRBD1 matches 8 bases. CDR3 length: 17 amino acids. Germline V gene lookup returns CDR1 MDHEN and CDR2 SYDVKM. The junction had 16 bases not matched to a gene; V was cut back by 7 bases and J by 5 bases. This CDR3 is CASTLFRGRFLHQPQHF. The CDR3 nucleotides are TGTGCCAGCACCCTGTTCAGGGGGCGATTTTTGCATCAGCCCCAGCATTTT.

The CDR3 nucleotides are TGCGCCAGCAGCCACTCGAATATGGGGGGGGAAAGGGCCAAAAACATTCAGTACTTC. Its protein is CASSHSNMGGERAKNIQYF. The chain combines TRBV4-1 with TRBJ2-4; TRBD2 matches 7 bases. Germline CDR1 is MGHRA and CDR2 is YSYEKL. The CDR3 sequence is 19 residues long. V dropped 3 bases and J dropped 1; count of bases not matched to a gene: 15.

J is TRBJ2-1 and V is TRBV7-9, with D possibly matching TRBD1 (5 bases). Trimming left V 1 base short and J 2 bases short, with 6 bases between. This CDR3 region has 14 residues. Germline V CDR1 and CDR2: SEHNR, FQNEAQ (reference sequence). CDR3 nucleotides: TGTGCCAGCAGCTTAGAGGACACCTACAATGAGCAGTTCTTC. As protein: CASSLEDTYNEQFF.